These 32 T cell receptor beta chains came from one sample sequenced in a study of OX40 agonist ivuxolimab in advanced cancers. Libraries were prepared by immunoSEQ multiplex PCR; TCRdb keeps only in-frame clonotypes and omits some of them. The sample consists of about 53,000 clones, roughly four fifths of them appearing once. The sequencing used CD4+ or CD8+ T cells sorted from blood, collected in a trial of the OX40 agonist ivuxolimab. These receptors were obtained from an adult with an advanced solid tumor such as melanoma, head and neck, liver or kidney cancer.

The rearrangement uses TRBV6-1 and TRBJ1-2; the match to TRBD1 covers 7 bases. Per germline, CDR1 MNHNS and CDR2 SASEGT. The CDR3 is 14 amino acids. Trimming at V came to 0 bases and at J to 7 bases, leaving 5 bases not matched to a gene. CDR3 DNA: TGTGCCAGCAGTGAAGCGCGGTCAGGGGGTGGCTACACCTTC. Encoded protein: CASSEARSGGGYTF.

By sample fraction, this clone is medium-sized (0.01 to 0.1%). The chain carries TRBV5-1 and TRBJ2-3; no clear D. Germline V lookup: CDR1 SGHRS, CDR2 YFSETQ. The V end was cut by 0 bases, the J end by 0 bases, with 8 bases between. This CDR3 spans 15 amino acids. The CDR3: CASSLVGKSTDTQYF. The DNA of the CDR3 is TGCGCCAGCAGCTTGGTAGGGAAGAGCACAGATACGCAGTATTTT.

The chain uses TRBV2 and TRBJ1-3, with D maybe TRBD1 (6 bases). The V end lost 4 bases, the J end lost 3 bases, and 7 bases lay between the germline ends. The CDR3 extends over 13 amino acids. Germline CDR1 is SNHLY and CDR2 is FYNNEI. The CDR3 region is CASSATGGNTIYF. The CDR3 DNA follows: TGTGCCAGCAGTGCGACAGGTGGAAACACCATATATTTT. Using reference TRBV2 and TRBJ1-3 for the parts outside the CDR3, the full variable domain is EPEVTQTPSHQVTQMGQEVILRCVPISNHLYFYWYRQILGQKVEFLVSFYNNEISEKSEIFDDQFSVERPDGSNFTLKIRSTKLEDSAMYFCASSATGGNTIYFGEGSWLTVV.

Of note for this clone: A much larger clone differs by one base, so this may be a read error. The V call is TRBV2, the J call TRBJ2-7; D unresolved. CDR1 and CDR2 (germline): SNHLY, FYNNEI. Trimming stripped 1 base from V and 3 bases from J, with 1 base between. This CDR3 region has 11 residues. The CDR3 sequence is CASSEVYEQYF. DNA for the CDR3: TGTGCCAGCAGTGAAGTCTACGAGCAGTACTTC. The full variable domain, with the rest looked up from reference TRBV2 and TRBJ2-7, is EPEVTQTPSHQVTQMGQEVILRCVPISNHLYFYWYRQILGQKVEFLVSFYNNEISEKSEIFDDQFSVERPDGSNFTLKIRSTKLEDSAMYFCASSEVYEQYFGPGTRLTVT.

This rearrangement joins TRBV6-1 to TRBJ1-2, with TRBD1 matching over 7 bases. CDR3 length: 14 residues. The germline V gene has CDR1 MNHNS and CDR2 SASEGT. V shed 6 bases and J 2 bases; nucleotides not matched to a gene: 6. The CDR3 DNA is TGTGCCAGCAGGCTACTGACAGGGAACTATGGCTACACCTTC. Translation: CASRLLTGNYGYTF.

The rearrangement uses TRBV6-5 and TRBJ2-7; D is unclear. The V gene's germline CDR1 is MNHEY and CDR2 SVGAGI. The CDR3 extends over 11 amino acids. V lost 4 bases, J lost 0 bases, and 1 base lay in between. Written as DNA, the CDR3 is TGTGCCAGCAGTTTCTCCTACGAGCAGTACTTC. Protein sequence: CASSFSYEQYF.

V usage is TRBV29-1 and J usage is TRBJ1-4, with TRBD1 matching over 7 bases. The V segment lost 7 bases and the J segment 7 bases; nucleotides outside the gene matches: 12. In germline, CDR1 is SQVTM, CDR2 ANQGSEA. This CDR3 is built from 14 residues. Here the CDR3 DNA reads TGCAGCGCCTCCCCGGGACCAGGGGGTGAAAAACTGTTTTTT. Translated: CSASPGPGGEKLFF.

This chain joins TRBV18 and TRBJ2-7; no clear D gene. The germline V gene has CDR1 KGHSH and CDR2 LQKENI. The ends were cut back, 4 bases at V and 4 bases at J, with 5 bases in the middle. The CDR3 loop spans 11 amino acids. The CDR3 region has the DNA TGTGCCAGCTCACAGGAGTACGAGCAGTACTTC. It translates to CASSQEYEQYF.

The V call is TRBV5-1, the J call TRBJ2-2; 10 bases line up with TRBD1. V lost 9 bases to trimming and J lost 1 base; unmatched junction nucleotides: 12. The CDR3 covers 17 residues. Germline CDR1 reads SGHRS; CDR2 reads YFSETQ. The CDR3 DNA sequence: TGCGCCACCTCTGGCGGGGGGACAGGGGTGAACACCGGGGAGCTGTTTTTT. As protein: CATSGGGTGVNTGELFF.

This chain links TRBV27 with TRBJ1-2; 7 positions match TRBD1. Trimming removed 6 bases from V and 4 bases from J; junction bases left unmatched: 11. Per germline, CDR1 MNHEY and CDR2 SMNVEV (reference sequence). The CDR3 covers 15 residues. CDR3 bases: TGTGCCAGCAGACATCAGACAGGGTTCGTCTATGGCTACACCTTC. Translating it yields CASRHQTGFVYGYTF.

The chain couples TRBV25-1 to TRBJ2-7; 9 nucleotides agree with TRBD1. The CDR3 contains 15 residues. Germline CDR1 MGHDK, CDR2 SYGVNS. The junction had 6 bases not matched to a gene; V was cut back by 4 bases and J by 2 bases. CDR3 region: CASSGLQGATYEQYF. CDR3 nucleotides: TGTGCCAGCAGTGGGCTACAGGGGGCAACCTACGAGCAGTACTTC.

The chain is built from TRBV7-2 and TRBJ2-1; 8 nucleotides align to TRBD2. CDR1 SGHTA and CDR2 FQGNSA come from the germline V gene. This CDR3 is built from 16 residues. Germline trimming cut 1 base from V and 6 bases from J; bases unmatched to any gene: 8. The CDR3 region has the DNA TGTGCCAGCAGCTTAGTCGGGAGGGCCATCAGCAATGAGCAGTTCTTC. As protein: CASSLVGRAISNEQFF. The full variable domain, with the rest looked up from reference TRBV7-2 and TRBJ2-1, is GAGVSQSPSNKVTEKGKDVELRCDPISGHTALYWYRQSLGQGLEFLIYFQGNSAPDKSGLPSDRFSAERTGGSVSTLTIQRTQQEDSAVYLCASSLVGRAISNEQFFGPGTRLTVL.

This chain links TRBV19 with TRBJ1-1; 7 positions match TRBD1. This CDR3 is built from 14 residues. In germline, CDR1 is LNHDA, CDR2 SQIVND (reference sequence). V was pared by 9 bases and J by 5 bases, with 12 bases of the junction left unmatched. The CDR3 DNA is TGTGCCAGCGCCCGGGAGGGGGCGCGGACTGAAGCTTTCTTT. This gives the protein CASAREGARTEAFF.

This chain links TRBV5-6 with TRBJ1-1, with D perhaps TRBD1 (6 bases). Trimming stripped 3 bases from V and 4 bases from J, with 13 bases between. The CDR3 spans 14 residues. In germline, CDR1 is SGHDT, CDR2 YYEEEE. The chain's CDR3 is CASSYRAIFTEAFF. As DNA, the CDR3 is TGTGCCAGCAGCTACAGGGCTATTTTCACTGAAGCTTTCTTT.

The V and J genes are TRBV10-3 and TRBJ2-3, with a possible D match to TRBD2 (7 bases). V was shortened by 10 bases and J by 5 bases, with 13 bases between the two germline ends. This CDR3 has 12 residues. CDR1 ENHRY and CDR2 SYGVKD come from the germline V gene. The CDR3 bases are TGTGCCAGCGGGGGCAGAGGAGATACGCAGTATTTT. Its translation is CASGGRGDTQYF.

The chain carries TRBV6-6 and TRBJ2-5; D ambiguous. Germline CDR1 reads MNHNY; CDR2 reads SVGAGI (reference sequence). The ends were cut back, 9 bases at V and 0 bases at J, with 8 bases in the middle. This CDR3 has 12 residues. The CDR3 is CASYQYQETQYF. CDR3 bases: TGTGCCAGTTATCAGTACCAAGAGACCCAGTACTTC.

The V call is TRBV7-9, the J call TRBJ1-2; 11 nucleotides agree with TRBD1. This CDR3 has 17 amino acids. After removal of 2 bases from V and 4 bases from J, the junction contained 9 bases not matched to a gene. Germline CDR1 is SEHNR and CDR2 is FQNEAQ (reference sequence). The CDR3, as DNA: TGTGCCAGCAGCTTATTTGGGACAGGGGGAAATGCCTATGGCTACACCTTC. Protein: CASSLFGTGGNAYGYTF.

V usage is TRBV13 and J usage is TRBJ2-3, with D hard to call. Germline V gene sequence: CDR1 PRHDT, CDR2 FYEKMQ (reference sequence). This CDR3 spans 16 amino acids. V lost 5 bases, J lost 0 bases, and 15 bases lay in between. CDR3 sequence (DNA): TGTGCCAGCAGCCTTGACTGGAAGCATAGCACAGATACGCAGTATTTT. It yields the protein CASSLDWKHSTDTQYF. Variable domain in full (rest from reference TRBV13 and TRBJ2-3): AAGVIQSPRHLIKEKRETATLKCYPIPRHDTVYWYQQGPGQDPQFLISFYEKMQSDKGSIPDRFSAQQFSDYHSELNMSSLELGDSALYFCASSLDWKHSTDTQYFGPGTRLTVL.

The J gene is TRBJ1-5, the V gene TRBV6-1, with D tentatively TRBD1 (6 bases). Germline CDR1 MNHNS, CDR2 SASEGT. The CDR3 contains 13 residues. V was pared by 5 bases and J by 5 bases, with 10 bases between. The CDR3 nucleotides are TGTGCCAGCAGTTGGGACACCTATCAGCCCCAGCATTTT. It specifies CASSWDTYQPQHF.

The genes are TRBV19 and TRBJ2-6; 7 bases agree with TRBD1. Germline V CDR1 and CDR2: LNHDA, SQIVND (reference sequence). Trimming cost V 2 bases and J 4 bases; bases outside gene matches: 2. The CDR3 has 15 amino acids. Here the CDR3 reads CASSIRGPGANVLTF. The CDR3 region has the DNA TGTGCCAGTAGTATAAGGGGGCCCGGGGCCAACGTCCTGACTTTC.

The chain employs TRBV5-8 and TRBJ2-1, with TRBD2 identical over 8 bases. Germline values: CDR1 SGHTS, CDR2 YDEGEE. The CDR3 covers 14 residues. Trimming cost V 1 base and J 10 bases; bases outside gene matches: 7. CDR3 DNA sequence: TGTGCCAGCAGCTTGTACGGGACTAGAAGCGAGCAGTTCTTC. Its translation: CASSLYGTRSEQFF.

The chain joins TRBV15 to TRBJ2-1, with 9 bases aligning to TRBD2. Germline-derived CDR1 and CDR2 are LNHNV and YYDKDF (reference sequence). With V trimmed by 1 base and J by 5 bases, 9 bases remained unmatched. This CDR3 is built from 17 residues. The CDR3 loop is CATSRASRLAANNEQFF. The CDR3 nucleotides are TGTGCCACCAGCAGAGCGTCCAGACTAGCGGCTAACAATGAGCAGTTCTTC.

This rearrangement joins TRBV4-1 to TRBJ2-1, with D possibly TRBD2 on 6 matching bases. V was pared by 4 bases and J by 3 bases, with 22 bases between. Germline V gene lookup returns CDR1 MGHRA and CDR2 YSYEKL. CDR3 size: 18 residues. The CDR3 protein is CASSPLRREGGDYNEQFF. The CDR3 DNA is TGCGCCAGCAGCCCACTACGAAGGGAAGGCGGGGACTACAATGAGCAGTTCTTC.

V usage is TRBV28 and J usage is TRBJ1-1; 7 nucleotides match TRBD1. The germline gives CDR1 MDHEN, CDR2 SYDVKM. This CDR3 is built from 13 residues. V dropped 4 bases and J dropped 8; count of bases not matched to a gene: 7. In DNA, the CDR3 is TGTGCCAGCAGTTCCCAAACGGACAGGGAAGCTTTCTTT. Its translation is CASSSQTDREAFF.

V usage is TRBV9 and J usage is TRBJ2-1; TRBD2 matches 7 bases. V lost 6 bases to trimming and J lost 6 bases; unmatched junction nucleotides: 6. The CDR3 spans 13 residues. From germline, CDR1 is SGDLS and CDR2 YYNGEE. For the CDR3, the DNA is TGTGCCAGCAAGGCGGGAGACAGCAATGAGCAGTTCTTC. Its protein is CASKAGDSNEQFF. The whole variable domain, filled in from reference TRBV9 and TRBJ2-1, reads DSGVTQTPKHLITATGQRVTLRCSPRSGDLSVYWYQQSLDQGLQFLIQYYNGEERAKGNILERFSAQQFPDLHSELNLSSLELGDSALYFCASKAGDSNEQFFGPGTRLTVL.

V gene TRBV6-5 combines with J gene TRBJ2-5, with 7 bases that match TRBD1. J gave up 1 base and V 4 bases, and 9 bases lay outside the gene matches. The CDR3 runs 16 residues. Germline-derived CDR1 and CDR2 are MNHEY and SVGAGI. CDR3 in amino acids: CASSLTGATIQETQYF. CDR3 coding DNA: TGTGCCAGCAGTTTAACAGGGGCGACGATCCAAGAGACCCAGTACTTC.

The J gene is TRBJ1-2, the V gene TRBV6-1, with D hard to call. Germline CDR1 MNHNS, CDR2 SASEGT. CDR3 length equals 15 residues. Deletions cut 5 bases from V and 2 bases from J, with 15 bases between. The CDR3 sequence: CASSSPGVGNYGYTF. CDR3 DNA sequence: TGTGCCAGCAGTTCCCCGGGAGTGGGGAACTATGGCTACACCTTC.

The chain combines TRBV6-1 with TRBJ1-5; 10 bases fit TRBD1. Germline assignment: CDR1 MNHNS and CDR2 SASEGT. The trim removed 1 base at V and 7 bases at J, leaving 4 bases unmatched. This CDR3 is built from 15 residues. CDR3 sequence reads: CASSEGGQGWQPQHF. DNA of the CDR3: TGTGCCAGCAGTGAAGGGGGACAGGGGTGGCAGCCCCAGCATTTT.

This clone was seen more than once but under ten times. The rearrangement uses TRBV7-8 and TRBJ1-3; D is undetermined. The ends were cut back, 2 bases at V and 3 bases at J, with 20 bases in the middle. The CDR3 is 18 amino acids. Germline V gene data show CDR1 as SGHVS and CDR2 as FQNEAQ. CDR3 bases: TGTGCCAGCAGCTTAATTGTCCCGGCGGCACCCGGTGGAAACACCATATATTTT. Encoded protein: CASSLIVPAAPGGNTIYF.

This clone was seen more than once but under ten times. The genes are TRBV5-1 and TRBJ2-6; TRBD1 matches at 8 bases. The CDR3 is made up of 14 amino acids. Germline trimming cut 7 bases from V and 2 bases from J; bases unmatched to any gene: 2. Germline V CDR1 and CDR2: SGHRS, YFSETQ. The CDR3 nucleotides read TGCGCCAGCCGGGGACAGGCTGGGGCCAACGTCCTGACTTTC. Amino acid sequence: CASRGQAGANVLTF.

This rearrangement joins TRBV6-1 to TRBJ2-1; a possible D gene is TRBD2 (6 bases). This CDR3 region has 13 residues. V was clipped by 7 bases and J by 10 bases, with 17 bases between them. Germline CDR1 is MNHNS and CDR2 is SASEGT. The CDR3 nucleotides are TGTGCCAGCAAGGACGCGGGGAGGAGCGAGCAGTTCTTC. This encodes CASKDAGRSEQFF.

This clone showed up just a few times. CDR3 sequence: CASSLTGTASEQYF. The CDR3 DNA is TGTGCCAGCAGCTTAACCGGGACGGCTAGCGAGCAGTACTTC. The chain has TRBV11-2 and TRBJ2-7; D possibly uses TRBD1 or TRBD2 (5 bases each). This CDR3 has 14 amino acids. V was shortened by 2 bases and J by 6 bases, with 14 bases between the two germline ends. Germline CDR1 is SGHAT and CDR2 is FQNNGV. Supplemented by reference TRBV11-2 and TRBJ2-7, the full variable domain reads EAGVAQSPRYKIIEKRQSVAFWCNPISGHATLYWYQQILGQGPKLLIQFQNNGVVDDSQLPKDRFSAERLKGVDSTLKIQPAKLEDSAVYLCASSLTGTASEQYFGPGTRLTVT.